This TCR beta chain was profiled in a study of breast tumors, draining lymph nodes, adjacent tissues. Notes on the study in general: Tumors had less TCR diversity than lymph nodes, more than nontumor tissue.

Samples came from axillary lymph nodes draining the breast cancer. This CDR3 is built from 16 residues. V was trimmed by 1 base and J by 6 bases, leaving 13 bases between them. As for this clonotype: Its specificity is unknown.

TCRdb recomputed calls from the multiplex PCR reads with MiXCR, one row per CDR3 protein. The table shows about 270,000 distinct CDR3 sequences, with roughly 31% occurring only once. The sample was axillary lymph node tissue. This TCR derives from a female donor with breast cancer. Some clones in this sample may be carry-over from other donors' samples. The chain employs TRBV12-3 or TRBV12-4 and TRBJ1-6, with TRBD1 as a possible D gene (6 bases). As DNA, the CDR3 is TGTGCCAGCAGTTTAGGCGGGGGGCGCGGTAATTCACCCCTCCACTTT. Its protein is CASSLGGGRGNSPLHF.